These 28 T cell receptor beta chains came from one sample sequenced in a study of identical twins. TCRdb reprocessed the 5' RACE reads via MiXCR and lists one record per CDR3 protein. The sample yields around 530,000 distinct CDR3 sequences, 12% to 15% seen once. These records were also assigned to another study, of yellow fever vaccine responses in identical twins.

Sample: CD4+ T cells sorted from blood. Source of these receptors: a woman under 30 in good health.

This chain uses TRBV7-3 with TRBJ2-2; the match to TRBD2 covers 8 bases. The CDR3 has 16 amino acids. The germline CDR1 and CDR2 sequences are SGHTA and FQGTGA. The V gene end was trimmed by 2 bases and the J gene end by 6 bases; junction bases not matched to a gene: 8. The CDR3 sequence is CASSLGPREEAGELFF. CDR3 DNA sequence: TGTGCCAGCAGCTTAGGTCCGCGGGAGGAGGCCGGGGAGCTGTTTTTT.

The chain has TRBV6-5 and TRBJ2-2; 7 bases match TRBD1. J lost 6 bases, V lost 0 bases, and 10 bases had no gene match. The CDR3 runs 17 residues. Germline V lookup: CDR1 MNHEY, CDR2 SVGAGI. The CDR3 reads CASSYSTGPGAPGELFF. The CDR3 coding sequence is TGTGCCAGCAGTTACTCGACAGGGCCCGGCGCACCCGGGGAGCTGTTTTTT.

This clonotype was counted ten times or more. In DNA form, the CDR3 reads TGTGCCAGCAGTGACTTAGCAGATACGCAGTATTTT. This encodes CASSDLADTQYF. The chain couples TRBV12-3 or TRBV12-4 to TRBJ2-3; no definite D call. Trimming shortened V by 5 bases and J by 4 bases, and 7 bases separated the two germline ends. The CDR3 length is 12 residues.

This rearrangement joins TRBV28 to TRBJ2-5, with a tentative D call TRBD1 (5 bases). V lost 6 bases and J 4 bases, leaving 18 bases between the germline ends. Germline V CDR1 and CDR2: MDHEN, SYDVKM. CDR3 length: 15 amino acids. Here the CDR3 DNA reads TGTGCCAGCAGCTCTACAGGCCAGGTGGGAGAGACCCAGTACTTC. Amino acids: CASSSTGQVGETQYF.

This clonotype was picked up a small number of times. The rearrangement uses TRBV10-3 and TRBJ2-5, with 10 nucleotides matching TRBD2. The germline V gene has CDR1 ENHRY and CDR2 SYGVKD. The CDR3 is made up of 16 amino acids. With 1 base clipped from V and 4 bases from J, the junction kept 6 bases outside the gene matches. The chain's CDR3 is CAISEWELAGSETQYF. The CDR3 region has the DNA TGTGCCATCAGTGAGTGGGAACTAGCGGGATCAGAGACCCAGTACTTC.

CDR3 sequence reads: CASSLGSTQGTDTQYF. The CDR3 DNA is TGTGCCAGCTCACTGGGCTCCACACAGGGCACAGATACGCAGTATTTT. The chain recombines TRBV18 with TRBJ2-3; possible D gene TRBD1, 5 bases. There are 16 residues in the CDR3. Germline-derived CDR1 and CDR2 are KGHSH and LQKENI. Trimming shortened V by 4 bases and J by 1 base, and 15 bases separated the two germline ends.

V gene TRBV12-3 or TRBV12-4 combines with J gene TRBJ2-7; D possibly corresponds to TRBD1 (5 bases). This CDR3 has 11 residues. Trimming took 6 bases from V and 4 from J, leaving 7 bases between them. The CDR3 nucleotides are TGTGCCAGCAGCCAGGGATACGAGCAGTACGTC. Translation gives CASSQGYEQYV.

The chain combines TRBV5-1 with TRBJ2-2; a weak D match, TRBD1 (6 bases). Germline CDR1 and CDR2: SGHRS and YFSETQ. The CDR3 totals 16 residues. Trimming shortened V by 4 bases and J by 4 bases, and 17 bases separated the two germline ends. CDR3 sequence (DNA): TGCGCCAGCAGCCGCAGGGGCCCCCAAAGCACCGGGGAGCTGTTTTTT. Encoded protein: CASSRRGPQSTGELFF.

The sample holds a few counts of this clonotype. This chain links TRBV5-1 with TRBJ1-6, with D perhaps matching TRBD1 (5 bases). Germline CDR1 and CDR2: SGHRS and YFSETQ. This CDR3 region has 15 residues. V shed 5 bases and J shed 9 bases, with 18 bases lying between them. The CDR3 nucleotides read TGCGCCAGCAGTCCTGGGGAGGGGAGGAGTTCACCCCTCCACTTT. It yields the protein CASSPGEGRSSPLHF.

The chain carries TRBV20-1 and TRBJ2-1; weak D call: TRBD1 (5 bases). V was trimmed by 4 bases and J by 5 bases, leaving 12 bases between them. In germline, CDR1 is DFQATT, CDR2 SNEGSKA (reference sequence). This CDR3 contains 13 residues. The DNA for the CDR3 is TGCAGTGCTATTAAGGGGCAGAACAATGAGCAGTTCTTC. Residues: CSAIKGQNNEQFF.

DNA of the CDR3: TGTGCCAGCAGCTCCGGACTAGCGGGAGCCGAGCAGTACTTC. Its translation is CASSSGLAGAEQYF. The chain links TRBV5-5 to TRBJ2-7, with 13 positions matching TRBD2. The V gene end was trimmed by 3 bases and the J gene end by 6 bases; junction bases not matched to a gene: 3. Germline CDR1 and CDR2: SGHKS and YYEKEE (reference sequence). This CDR3 spans 14 amino acids.

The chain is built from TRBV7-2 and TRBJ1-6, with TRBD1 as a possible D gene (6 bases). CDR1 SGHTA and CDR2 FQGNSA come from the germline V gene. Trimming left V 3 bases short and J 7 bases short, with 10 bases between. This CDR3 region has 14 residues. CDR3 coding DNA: TGTGCCAGCAGCTTCGCTACAGGGAATTCACCCCTCCACTTT. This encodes CASSFATGNSPLHF.

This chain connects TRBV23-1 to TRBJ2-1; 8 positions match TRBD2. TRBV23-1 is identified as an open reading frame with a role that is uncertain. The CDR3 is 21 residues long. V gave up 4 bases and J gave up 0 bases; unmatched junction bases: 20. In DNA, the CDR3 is TGCGCCAGCAGTCGCCCGCTCCGGGGGACTAGTTACCCAAGCTCCTACAATGAGCAGTTCTTC. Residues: CASSRPLRGTSYPSSYNEQFF.

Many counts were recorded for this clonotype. The CDR3 loop is CASSQEGGRRNEQFF. Written as DNA, the CDR3 is TGTGCCAGCAGCCAGGAGGGCGGGAGAAGAAATGAGCAGTTCTTC. The chain links TRBV11-2 to TRBJ2-1; 7 bases map to TRBD2. The length of the CDR3 is 15 residues. Losses at the gene ends were 5 bases for V and 7 bases for J; bases not matched to a gene: 11. CDR1 and CDR2 from the germline V gene are SGHAT and FQNNGV.

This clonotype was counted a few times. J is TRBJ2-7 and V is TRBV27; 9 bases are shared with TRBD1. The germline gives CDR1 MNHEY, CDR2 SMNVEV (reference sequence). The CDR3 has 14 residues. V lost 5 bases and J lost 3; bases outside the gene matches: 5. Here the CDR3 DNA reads TGTGCCAGCAGTAAACAGGGGGCAGTCTACGAGCAGTACGTC. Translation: CASSKQGAVYEQYV.

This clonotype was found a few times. The CDR3 sequence is CASSRTSFSYNEQFF. For the CDR3, the DNA is TGCGCCAGCAGCCGTACTAGTTTCTCCTACAATGAGCAGTTCTTC. The rearrangement joins TRBV5-1 to TRBJ2-1, with D maybe TRBD2 (5 bases). Trimming removed 4 bases from V and 0 bases from J, with 11 bases in between. Germline V gene lookup returns CDR1 SGHRS and CDR2 YFSETQ. CDR3 size: 15 residues.

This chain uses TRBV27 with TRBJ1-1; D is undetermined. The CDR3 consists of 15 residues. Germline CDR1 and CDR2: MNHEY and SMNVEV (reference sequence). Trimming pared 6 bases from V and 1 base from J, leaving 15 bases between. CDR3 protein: CASSPVMASNTEAFF. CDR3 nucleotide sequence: TGTGCCAGCAGCCCCGTCATGGCTTCGAACACTGAAGCTTTCTTT.

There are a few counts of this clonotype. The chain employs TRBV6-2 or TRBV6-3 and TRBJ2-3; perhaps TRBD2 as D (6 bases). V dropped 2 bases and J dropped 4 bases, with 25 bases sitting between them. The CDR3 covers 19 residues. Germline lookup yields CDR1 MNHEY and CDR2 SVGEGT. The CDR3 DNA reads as TGTGCCAGCAGTTACCCCTTTTGGGGGAGGAGAGGCGGTCCAGATACGCAGTATTTT. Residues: CASSYPFWGRRGGPDTQYF.

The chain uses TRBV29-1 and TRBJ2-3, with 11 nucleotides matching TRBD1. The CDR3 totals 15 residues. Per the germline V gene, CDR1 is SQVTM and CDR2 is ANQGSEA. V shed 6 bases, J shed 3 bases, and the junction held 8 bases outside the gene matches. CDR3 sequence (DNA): TGCAGCGTCCTTGGACAGGGGGCAGGGACAGATACGCAGTATTTT. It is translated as CSVLGQGAGTDTQYF.

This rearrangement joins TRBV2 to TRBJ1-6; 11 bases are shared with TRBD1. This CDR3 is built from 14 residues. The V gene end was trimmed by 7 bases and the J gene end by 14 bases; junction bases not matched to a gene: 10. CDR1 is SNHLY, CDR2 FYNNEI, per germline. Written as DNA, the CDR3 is TGTGCCAGCAACGCGGACAGGGGGCTAGGAACCCTCCACTTT. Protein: CASNADRGLGTLHF. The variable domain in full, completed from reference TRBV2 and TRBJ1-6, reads EPEVTQTPSHQVTQMGQEVILRCVPISNHLYFYWYRQILGQKVEFLVSFYNNEISEKSEIFDDQFSVERPDGSNFTLKIRSTKLEDSAMYFCASNADRGLGTLHFGNGTRLTVT.

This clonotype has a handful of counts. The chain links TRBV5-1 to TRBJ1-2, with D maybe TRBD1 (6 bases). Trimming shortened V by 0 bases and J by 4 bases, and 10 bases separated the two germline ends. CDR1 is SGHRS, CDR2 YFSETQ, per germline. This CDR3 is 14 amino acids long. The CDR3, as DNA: TGCGCCAGCAGCTTGGGGACAGAATTCTATGGCTACACCTTC. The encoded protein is CASSLGTEFYGYTF.

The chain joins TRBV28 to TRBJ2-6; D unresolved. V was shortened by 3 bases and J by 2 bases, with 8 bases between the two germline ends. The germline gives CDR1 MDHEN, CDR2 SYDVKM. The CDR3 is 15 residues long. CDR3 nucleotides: TGTGCCAGCAGTTTCAGTGTAGCTGGGGCCAACGTCCTGACTTTC. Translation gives CASSFSVAGANVLTF.

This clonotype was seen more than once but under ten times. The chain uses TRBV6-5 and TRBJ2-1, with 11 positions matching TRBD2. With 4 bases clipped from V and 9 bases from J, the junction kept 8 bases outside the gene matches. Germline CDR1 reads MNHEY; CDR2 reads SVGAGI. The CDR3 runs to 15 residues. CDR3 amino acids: CASSWRLAGLGEQFF. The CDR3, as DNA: TGTGCCAGCAGTTGGAGACTAGCGGGACTAGGTGAGCAGTTCTTC.

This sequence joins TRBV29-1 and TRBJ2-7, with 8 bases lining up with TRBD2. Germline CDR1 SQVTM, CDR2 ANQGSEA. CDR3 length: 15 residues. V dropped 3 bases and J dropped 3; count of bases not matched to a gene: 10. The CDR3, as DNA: TGCAGCGTTGACCGAGGCGGCGGGGGGAACTACGAGCAGTACTTC. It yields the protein CSVDRGGGGNYEQYF.

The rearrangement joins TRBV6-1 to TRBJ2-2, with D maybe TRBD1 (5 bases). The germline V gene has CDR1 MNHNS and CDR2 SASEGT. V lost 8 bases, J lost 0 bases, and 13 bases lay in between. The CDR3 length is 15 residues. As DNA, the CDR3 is TGTGCCAGCCCAAGGGGTCGCGCGAACACCGGGGAGCTGTTTTTT. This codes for CASPRGRANTGELFF.

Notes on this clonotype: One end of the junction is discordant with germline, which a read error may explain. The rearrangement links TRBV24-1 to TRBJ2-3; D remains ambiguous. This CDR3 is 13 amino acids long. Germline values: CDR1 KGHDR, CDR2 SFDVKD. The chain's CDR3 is CATSDDPTDTLYF. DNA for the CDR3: TGTGCCACCAGTGATGATCCCACAGATACGCTGTATTTT.

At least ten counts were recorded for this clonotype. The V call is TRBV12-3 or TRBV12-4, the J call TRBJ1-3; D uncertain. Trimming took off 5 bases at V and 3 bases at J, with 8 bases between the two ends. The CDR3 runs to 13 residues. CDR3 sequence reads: CASSLNLGNTIYF. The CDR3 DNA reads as TGTGCCAGCAGTCTAAACCTTGGAAACACCATATATTTT.

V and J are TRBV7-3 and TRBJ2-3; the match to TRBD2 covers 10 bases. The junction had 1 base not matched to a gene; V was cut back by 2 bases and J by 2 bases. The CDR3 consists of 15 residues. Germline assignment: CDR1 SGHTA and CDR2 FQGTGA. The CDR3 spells CASSLLAGDTDTQYF. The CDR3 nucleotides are TGTGCCAGCAGCTTACTAGCGGGAGACACAGATACGCAGTATTTT.